The 24 T cell receptor beta chains given below trace back to one sample, sequenced in a study of cytomegalovirus exposure and HLA in healthy donors. Both 60 Vbeta primers and 13 Jbeta primers went into the PCR. Only in-frame clones appear in the TCRdb table, and some are missing; sequencing was by immunoSEQ multiplex PCR. The sample has under 200,000 clones, roughly 82% seen once; the top ten hold approximately 3.1%. The sample consisted of PBMCs. All receptors derive from a woman aged 50 to 60 in good health and CMV-seropositive.

The rearrangement uses TRBV6-1 and TRBJ1-1, with a weak D call TRBD1 (5 bases). Germline V gene sequence: CDR1 MNHNS, CDR2 SASEGT. The CDR3 is made up of 14 amino acids. Trimming took 3 bases from V and 6 from J, leaving 14 bases between them. In nucleotides, the CDR3 is TGTGCCAGCAGTGACTATTGGGTAGGGGCTGAAGCTTTCTTT. It encodes CASSDYWVGAEAFF.

This clone was observed a handful of times. The rearrangement joins TRBV6-5 to TRBJ1-5, with a weak D call TRBD1 (6 bases). This CDR3 is built from 15 residues. From germline, CDR1 is MNHEY and CDR2 SVGAGI. Trimming pared 2 bases from V and 2 bases from J, leaving 10 bases between. The CDR3 coding sequence is TGTGCCAGCAGTTACGGGGGCGTTGGCAATCAGCCCCAGCATTTT. Amino acids: CASSYGGVGNQPQHF.

This sequence joins TRBV19 and TRBJ2-6; 7 bases fit TRBD1. The V gene's germline CDR1 is LNHDA and CDR2 SQIVND (reference sequence). The length of the CDR3 is 16 residues. V dropped 6 bases and J dropped 0; count of bases not matched to a gene: 5. The DNA of the CDR3 is TGTGCCAGTAGGGATGGACAGGCCTCTGGGGCCAACGTCCTGACTTTC. Translated, it gives CASRDGQASGANVLTF.

The chain combines TRBV27 with TRBJ2-7; 7 bases line up with TRBD1. Germline V lookup: CDR1 MNHEY, CDR2 SMNVEV (reference sequence). CDR3 length: 14 amino acids. With 3 bases clipped from V and 6 bases from J, the junction kept 8 bases outside the gene matches. DNA for the CDR3: TGTGCCAGCAGTTTGGGACAGCTAGGGGGCGAGCAGTACTTC. As protein: CASSLGQLGGEQYF.

V usage is TRBV4-1 and J usage is TRBJ1-5; TRBD1 matches at 9 bases. CDR1 is MGHRA, CDR2 YSYEKL, per germline. The junction had 4 bases not matched to a gene; V was cut back by 4 bases and J by 9 bases. CDR3 length: 13 residues. This CDR3 is CASSRTGGRPQHF. DNA for the CDR3: TGCGCCAGCAGCCGAACAGGGGGCCGGCCCCAGCATTTT.

This clone was recorded a few times. The chain carries TRBV9 and TRBJ2-3; D remains ambiguous. CDR3 length: 14 residues. Trimming left V 1 base short and J 0 bases short, with 6 bases between. The germline CDR1 and CDR2 sequences are SGDLS and YYNGEE. The CDR3 is CASSVYPSTDTQYF. DNA for the CDR3: TGTGCCAGCAGCGTATATCCCAGCACAGATACGCAGTATTTT.

V gene TRBV19 combines with J gene TRBJ2-7; 10 positions match TRBD2. The germline CDR1 and CDR2 sequences are LNHDA and SQIVND (reference sequence). There are 15 residues in the CDR3. Unmatched junction bases numbered 9, after V lost 5 bases and J lost 5 bases. CDR3 loop: CASSRRSGGWNEQYF. Written as DNA, the CDR3 is TGTGCCAGTAGTCGTCGTAGCGGGGGGTGGAACGAGCAGTACTTC.

This chain links TRBV19 with TRBJ1-5, with D perhaps matching TRBD1 (5 bases). The CDR3 contains 15 residues. Germline CDR1 LNHDA, CDR2 SQIVND (reference sequence). Trimming pared 7 bases from V and 4 bases from J, leaving 17 bases between. CDR3 protein: CASTAGGGRNQPQHF. CDR3 nucleotides: TGTGCCAGTACCGCGGGGGGAGGTAGAAATCAGCCCCAGCATTTT.

This clone appeared a single time. V gene TRBV2 combines with J gene TRBJ2-1, with D perhaps TRBD2 (5 bases). The germline V gene encodes CDR1 SNHLY and CDR2 FYNNEI. V was shortened by 5 bases and J by 6 bases, with 11 bases between the two germline ends. The CDR3 has 13 amino acids. DNA for the CDR3: TGTGCCAGCAGTCAGCAAGCGGCCAATGAGCAGTTCTTC. Its translation is CASSQQAANEQFF.

This chain joins TRBV6-1 and TRBJ2-1; 7 bases agree with TRBD2. This CDR3 comprises 11 residues. Germline CDR1 is MNHNS and CDR2 is SASEGT. Unmatched junction bases numbered 5, after V lost 10 bases and J lost 8 bases. CDR3 sequence (DNA): TGTGCCACCGAGACTAGCTATGAGCAGTTCTTC. It is translated as CATETSYEQFF.

The chain recombines TRBV15 with TRBJ1-3; D gene uncertain. Between the trimmed V and J ends, which lost 0 bases and 0 bases, there was a span of 6 bases. This CDR3 region has 15 residues. The germline CDR1 and CDR2 sequences are LNHNV and YYDKDF (reference sequence). CDR3 in amino acids: CATSRDLISGNTIYF. For the CDR3, the DNA is TGTGCCACCAGCAGAGACCTAATCTCTGGAAACACCATATATTTT.

V and J are TRBV18 and TRBJ1-2; 8 positions match TRBD1. Germline-derived CDR1 and CDR2 are KGHSH and LQKENI. Trimming removed 4 bases from V and 4 bases from J; junction bases left unmatched: 5. CDR3 size: 14 residues. Here the CDR3 DNA reads TGTGCCAGCTCACTCTCGGGACAGGTCTATGGCTACACCTTC. Encoded protein: CASSLSGQVYGYTF.

This clone was observed once. V usage is TRBV19 and J usage is TRBJ1-2, with 8 bases lining up with TRBD1. Germline-derived CDR1 and CDR2 are LNHDA and SQIVND (reference sequence). This CDR3 is 14 amino acids long. V lost 5 bases, J lost 4 bases, and 6 bases stayed unmatched. In DNA, the CDR3 is TGTGCCAGTAGTCCCAGGGGGCAGGGCTATGGCTACACCTTC. It codes for CASSPRGQGYGYTF.

This clone was counted at least ten times. The chain employs TRBV10-3 and TRBJ1-2; D unresolved. CDR1 is ENHRY, CDR2 SYGVKD, per germline. The CDR3 has 14 residues. Trimming shortened V by 2 bases and J by 0 bases, and 7 bases separated the two germline ends. The CDR3 nucleotides read TGTGCCATCAGTGAGGGGAGTCCTAACTATGGCTACACCTTC. Protein sequence: CAISEGSPNYGYTF.

The CDR3 is CASSLGQGATEQFF. For the CDR3, the DNA is TGCGCCAGCAGCTTGGGACAGGGGGCGACTGAGCAGTTCTTC. This chain joins TRBV5-1 and TRBJ2-1; 10 nucleotides agree with TRBD1. V trimming: 0 bases; J trimming: 9 bases; junction bases outside the gene matches: 3. Germline-derived CDR1 and CDR2 are SGHRS and YFSETQ. The CDR3 totals 14 residues.

The CDR3 nucleotides are TGTGCCAGCAGCCGAGGGACAGGTCTTGGAAACACCATATATTTT. It is translated as CASSRGTGLGNTIYF. This chain uses TRBV11-2 with TRBJ1-3, with TRBD1 matching over 8 bases. Germline values: CDR1 SGHAT, CDR2 FQNNGV. This CDR3 has 15 residues. J was trimmed by 3 bases and V by 5 bases; bases with no gene match: 6.

The table lists this clone with a few counts. The rearrangement joins TRBV19 to TRBJ1-2; D gene ambiguous. V shed 1 base and J shed 6 bases, with 15 bases lying between them. The CDR3 runs to 15 residues. CDR1 LNHDA and CDR2 SQIVND come from the germline V gene (reference sequence). Here the CDR3 DNA reads TGTGCCAGTAGTATAGGGTGGAAGGGAGAGGATGGCTACACCTTC. Protein sequence: CASSIGWKGEDGYTF.

The chain carries TRBV7-6 and TRBJ1-2; maybe TRBD1 (6 bases). Germline V lookup: CDR1 SGHVS, CDR2 FNYEAQ. The V end lost 5 bases, the J end lost 7 bases, and 14 bases lay between the germline ends. The CDR3 runs to 13 residues. CDR3 coding DNA: TGTGCCAGCAGCGACGGGACACACGGTGGCTACACCTTC. This sequence encodes CASSDGTHGGYTF.

The J gene is TRBJ2-7, the V gene TRBV7-9; D might be TRBD1 (6 bases). The CDR3 runs to 19 residues. Germline CDR1 reads SEHNR; CDR2 reads FQNEAQ (reference sequence). Trimming removed 5 bases from V and 2 bases from J, with 28 bases in between. For the CDR3, the DNA is TGTGCCAGCAGCCGTATCGGTACTCAAGGGGGTCTCTACCCCTACGAGCAGTACTTC. Encoded protein: CASSRIGTQGGLYPYEQYF.

The chain links TRBV2 to TRBJ1-2; 7 positions match TRBD1. The V gene end was trimmed by 8 bases and the J gene end by 7 bases; junction bases not matched to a gene: 13. Germline CDR1 is SNHLY and CDR2 is FYNNEI. This CDR3 contains 14 residues. The CDR3 bases are TGTGCCAGCGAGGGGACAGCATTATCGGTTGGCTACACCTTC. It is translated as CASEGTALSVGYTF.

The chain links TRBV7-8 to TRBJ2-7; TRBD2 matches 9 bases. The V segment lost 6 bases and the J segment 3 bases; nucleotides outside the gene matches: 9. The germline V gene has CDR1 SGHVS and CDR2 FQNEAQ. The CDR3 extends over 15 amino acids. The CDR3 DNA sequence: TGTGCCAGCAGTCAAGCGGCGGGGGGGCTCTACGAGCAGTACTTC. It translates to CASSQAAGGLYEQYF.

The genes are TRBV5-1 and TRBJ2-7; D ambiguous. This CDR3 comprises 13 residues. Trimming removed 4 bases at V and 4 bases at J, with 12 bases between. Germline V gives CDR1 SGHRS, CDR2 YFSETQ. CDR3 loop: CASSRWSGYEQYF. CDR3 DNA sequence: TGCGCCAGCAGCAGGTGGAGTGGTTACGAGCAGTACTTC. Based on the CDR3 plus reference TRBV5-1 and TRBJ2-7, the full variable domain is KAGVTQTPRYLIKTRGQQVTLSCSPISGHRSVSWYQQTPGQGLQFLFEYFSETQRNKGNFPGRFSGRQFSNSRSEMNVSTLELGDSALYLCASSRWSGYEQYFGPGTRLTVT.

The rearrangement links TRBV10-3 to TRBJ1-2; 9 bases fit TRBD1. V trimming: 3 bases; J trimming: 2 bases; junction bases outside the gene matches: 10. CDR1 and CDR2 from the germline V gene are ENHRY and SYGVKD. The CDR3 is made up of 17 amino acids. The CDR3 sequence: CAISDSGTGTLNYGYTF. The CDR3 region has the DNA TGTGCCATCAGTGATTCCGGGACAGGGACTCTAAACTATGGCTACACCTTC.

Comments on this clone: A read error may produce the germline difference seen at one junction end. This rearrangement joins TRBV7-9 to TRBJ1-1, with 8 bases fitting TRBD1. CDR3 size: 12 residues. Germline assignment: CDR1 SEHNR and CDR2 FQNEAQ (reference sequence). As DNA, the CDR3 is TGTTCCAGCAGCTTAGCGACAGGGGTATCTTTCTTT. It encodes CSSSLATGVSFF.